A selection of T cell receptor beta chains follows, all from one sample in a study of OX40 agonist ivuxolimab in advanced cancers. Clones were read by immunoSEQ multiplex PCR, and TCRdb kept only the in-frame ones, dropping some. Of under 20,000 clones in the sample, 75% to 95% were seen once. The material was CD4+ or CD8+ T cells sorted from blood, obtained in a trial of the OX40 agonist ivuxolimab. These receptors were collected from an adult with an advanced solid tumor such as melanoma, head and neck, liver or kidney cancer. CDR3s leave out the opening cysteine and the closing phenylalanine or tryptophan. D genes are given only for firm matches.

j_gene	v_gene	d_gene	CDR3aa
TRBJ2-7	TRBV6-4	-	ASSYSEWTDSYEQY
TRBJ2-7	TRBV4-1	-	ASSPSRSVSYEQY
TRBJ2-1	TRBV10-1	TRBD2	ASSDGSGILISANEQF
TRBJ2-7	TRBV7-9	-	ASSLVPGDYEQY
TRBJ2-3	TRBV7-8	-	ASSPLGSTDTQY
TRBJ2-1	TRBV5-4	TRBD1	ASSWGQGAREQF
TRBJ1-5	TRBV7-8	TRBD1	ASSLGWTGDQPQH
TRBJ2-1	TRBV6-6	-	ASSTGGFPGNEQF
TRBJ1-2	TRBV7-1	-	ASSLSPSDGYT
TRBJ2-1	TRBV4-1	-	ASSHEAVGLSYNEQF
TRBJ2-7	TRBV6-5	-	ASSYGTQPGEQY
TRBJ2-7	TRBV5-8	TRBD1	ASSWDRFYEQY
TRBJ2-7	TRBV5-1	TRBD2	ASSNPGLGIYEQY
TRBJ2-2	TRBV5-4	TRBD2	ASSLGLAGDTGELF
TRBJ1-4	TRBV19	-	ASSSRQSTNEKLF
TRBJ1-1	TRBV6-5	-	ASTPTGRNTEAF
TRBJ2-3	TRBV9	-	ASSVAGGGATDTQY
TRBJ2-7	TRBV5-8	TRBD1	ASRNFRGLEQY
TRBJ1-2	TRBV29-1	-	SVEGGLDYGYT
TRBJ2-3	TRBV27	-	ASSVGGAEAGTDTQY
TRBJ2-1	TRBV7-8	TRBD2	ASSLNSQGLAQNEQF
TRBJ2-1	TRBV7-8	TRBD2	ASSDPGLDYNEQF
TRBJ2-1	TRBV7-6	TRBD2	ASSLVAGRASNEQF
TRBJ1-4	TRBV29-1	-	SVVGYGSGSTNEKLF
TRBJ2-5	TRBV7-9	TRBD2	ASSTRLAGVLETQY
TRBJ2-1	TRBV6-4	TRBD2	ASSYPTSGYNEQF
TRBJ2-5	TRBV6-1	-	ASSDVWVQETQY
TRBJ1-2	TRBV11-3	-	ASSLSSSGDKGGYT
TRBJ2-7	TRBV27	-	ASSSYYEQY
TRBJ2-3	TRBV5-5	-	ASSLGLGLGDTQY
TRBJ2-2	TRBV27	-	ASSLSAERNTGELF
TRBJ2-7	TRBV5-5	-	ASSWSEQY
TRBJ2-1	TRBV27	-	ATNSPVNAGQSYNEQF
TRBJ2-3	TRBV7-2	TRBD2	ASSFGSGDLTDTQY
TRBJ1-5	TRBV30	-	AWRVKGLGPNQPQH